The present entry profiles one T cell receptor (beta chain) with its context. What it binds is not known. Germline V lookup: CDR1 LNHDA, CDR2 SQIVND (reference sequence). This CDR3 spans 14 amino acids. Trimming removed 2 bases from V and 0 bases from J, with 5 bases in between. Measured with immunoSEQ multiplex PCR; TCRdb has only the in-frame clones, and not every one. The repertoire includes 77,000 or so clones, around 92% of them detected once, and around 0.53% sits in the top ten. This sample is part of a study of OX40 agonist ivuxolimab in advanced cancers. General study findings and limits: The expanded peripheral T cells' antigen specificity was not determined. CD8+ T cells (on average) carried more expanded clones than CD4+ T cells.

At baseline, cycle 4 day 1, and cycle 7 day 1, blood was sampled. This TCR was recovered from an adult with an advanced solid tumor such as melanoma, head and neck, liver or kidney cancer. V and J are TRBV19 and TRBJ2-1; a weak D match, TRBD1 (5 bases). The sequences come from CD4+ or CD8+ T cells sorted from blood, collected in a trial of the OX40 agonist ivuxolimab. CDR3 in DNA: TGTGCCAGTAGTATAAGGGGCTCCTACAATGAGCAGTTCTTC. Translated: CASSIRGSYNEQFF.